This is a list of T cell receptor beta chains from one sample in a study of blood T cell repertoires in COVID-19. Clones were sequenced by immunoSEQ multiplex PCR, and TCRdb holds only the in-frame ones, with some missing. Of about 93,000 clones detected, roughly nine tenths appear once; the ten largest clones hold roughly 2.3%. What was sequenced was peripheral blood. The receptors shown here come from a man in his forties or fifties with acute or convalescent COVID-19. CDR3s include the opening cysteine and the closing phenylalanine or tryptophan. The D gene is left open where the match is weak. A row's size may be missing; if present it is once, few, many or a size class.

V,D,size,J,CDR3,DNA
TRBV18,NA,NA,TRBJ2-7,CASSPYLQDPTGGEQYF,TGTGCCAGCTCACCATACCTCCAGGACCCTACCGGAGGGGAGCAGTACTTC
TRBV9,TRBD1,NA,TRBJ2-5,CASSVRTGGQETQYF,TGTGCCAGCAGCGTTAGGACAGGGGGTCAGGAGACCCAGTACTTC
TRBV7-2,NA,NA,TRBJ2-5,CASSARRRAQETQYF,TGTGCCAGCAGCGCCCGGAGGCGGGCCCAAGAGACCCAGTACTTC
TRBV24-1,TRBD1,NA,TRBJ1-5,CATSDTGEGNQPQHF,TGTGCCACCAGTGACACAGGGGAAGGCAATCAGCCCCAGCATTTT
TRBV6-1,NA,once,TRBJ2-7,CASSEGQGYGEQYF,TGTGCCAGCAGTGAGGGGCAGGGTTATGGCGAGCAGTACTTC
TRBV5-4,NA,NA,TRBJ2-1,CASSQGGGSYNEQFF,TGTGCCAGCAGCCAGGGAGGTGGATCCTACAATGAGCAGTTCTTC
TRBV11-2,NA,NA,TRBJ2-7,CASSLDAPDEQYF,TGTGCCAGCAGCTTAGATGCGCCGGACGAGCAGTACTTC
TRBV29-1,NA,NA,TRBJ2-2,CSVTITGNTGELFF,TGCAGCGTGACGATCACAGGGAACACCGGGGAGCTGTTTTTT
TRBV14,NA,few,TRBJ2-5,CASSQGYSNQETQYF,TGTGCCAGCAGCCAAGGGTACAGTAATCAAGAGACCCAGTACTTC
TRBV7-9,NA,NA,TRBJ2-5,CASSLMGGETQYF,TGTGCCAGCAGCTTAATGGGGGGAGAGACCCAGTACTTC
TRBV28,NA,NA,TRBJ1-1,CASRGGGENTEAFF,TGTGCCAGCAGGGGCGGGGGTGAGAACACTGAAGCTTTCTTT
TRBV7-2,TRBD1,few,TRBJ1-5,CASSPGQGGGNQPQHF,TGTGCCAGCAGCCCCGGACAAGGGGGCGGCAATCAGCCCCAGCATTTT
TRBV19,TRBD1,NA,TRBJ1-1,CASSIGQGAVTEAFF,TGTGCCAGTAGTATAGGGCAGGGGGCAGTCACTGAAGCTTTCTTT
TRBV7-3,NA,few,TRBJ2-3,CASSRGGASTDTQYF,TGTGCCAGCAGCAGGGGGGGCGCTAGCACAGATACGCAGTATTTT
TRBV9,NA,NA,TRBJ2-2,CASSGLGDPGELFF,TGTGCCAGCAGCGGCCTAGGGGATCCCGGGGAGCTGTTTTTT
TRBV3-1/TRBV3-2,NA,NA,TRBJ2-7,CASSQEGRVVEQYF,TGTGCCAGCAGCCAAGAGGGTCGGGTGGTCGAGCAGTACTTC
TRBV7-9,NA,NA,TRBJ2-5,CASSLTDPGETQYF,TGTGCCAGCAGCTTAACGGACCCGGGGGAGACCCAGTACTTC
TRBV15,NA,NA,TRBJ2-3,CATSEGLATDTQYF,TGTGCCACCAGCGAAGGTCTAGCTACAGATACGCAGTATTTT
TRBV11-2,NA,NA,TRBJ1-1,CASSLGLNTEAFF,TGTGCCAGCAGCTTAGGCCTAAACACTGAAGCTTTCTTT
TRBV27,TRBD1,NA,TRBJ1-1,CASRRTGSSYTEAFF,TGTGCCAGCAGACGGACAGGGAGTTCGTACACTGAAGCTTTCTTT
TRBV11-2,TRBD2,once,TRBJ2-5,CASSFSSGGETQYF,TGTGCCAGCAGCTTCTCCTCGGGGGGGGAGACCCAGTACTTC
TRBV4-1,NA,NA,TRBJ1-6,CASSQQIFPNSPLHF,TGCGCCAGCAGCCAACAGATCTTCCCTAATTCACCCCTCCACTTT
TRBV27,TRBD1,NA,TRBJ1-1,CASSTGTANTEAFF,TGTGCCAGCAGTACGGGGACAGCGAACACTGAAGCTTTCTTT
TRBV7-9,NA,NA,TRBJ2-1,CASTLGGPLPNEQFF,TGTGCCAGCACCCTTGGAGGTCCCCTCCCCAATGAGCAGTTCTTC
TRBV14,NA,NA,TRBJ2-7,CASSPSSVRTYEQYF,TGTGCCAGCAGTCCTTCTAGCGTTAGAACCTACGAGCAGTACTTC
TRBV19,TRBD2,NA,TRBJ2-6,CASSIPASGGTSGANVLTF,TGTGCCAGTAGTATTCCGGCTAGCGGGGGGACCTCTGGGGCCAACGTCCTGACTTTC
TRBV10-3,TRBD2,NA,TRBJ2-2,CAIRTTSGGTGELFF,TGTGCCATCAGGACGACTAGCGGGGGCACGGGGGAGCTGTTTTTT
TRBV2,NA,NA,TRBJ1-1,CASSKLRGEGTEAFF,TGTGCCAGCAGCAAACTCAGGGGAGAGGGCACTGAAGCTTTCTTT
TRBV7-3,TRBD2,NA,TRBJ2-3,CASSPRGGSFGYTQYF,TGTGCCAGCAGCCCCCGGGGCGGGAGTTTTGGGTATACGCAGTATTTT
TRBV6-5,NA,NA,TRBJ2-7,CASSYSSGSYEQYF,TGTGCCAGCAGTTACAGTTCAGGTTCCTACGAGCAGTACTTC
TRBV4-1,NA,NA,TRBJ1-3,CASSQGLRGGSSGNTIYF,TGCGCCAGCAGCCAAGGCCTGCGCGGGGGGTCCTCTGGAAACACCATATATTTT
TRBV5-5,NA,NA,TRBJ1-4,CASSLALNEKLFF,TGTGCCAGCAGCTTGGCCCTTAATGAAAAACTGTTTTTT
TRBV6-5,NA,NA,TRBJ1-5,CASSGDRSGNQPQHF,TGTGCCAGCAGCGGAGACAGAAGCGGCAATCAGCCCCAGCATTTT
TRBV7-9,TRBD1,NA,TRBJ1-2,CASSSWAGQGSNYGYTF,TGTGCCAGCAGCTCCTGGGCAGGACAGGGGTCTAACTATGGCTACACCTTC
TRBV6-1,TRBD2,once,TRBJ2-4,CASSDGTSYYDIQYF,TGTGCCAGCAGTGATGGGACTAGCTATTATGACATTCAGTACTTC
TRBV6-5,NA,NA,TRBJ1-2,CASNGGKDYGYTF,TGTGCCAGCAATGGAGGGAAGGACTATGGCTACACCTTC
TRBV11-2,NA,few,TRBJ1-2,CASSLDRDYGYTF,TGTGCCAGCAGCTTAGATCGGGACTATGGCTACACCTTC
TRBV28,NA,once,TRBJ2-1,CASSLGSNNEQFF,TGTGCCAGCAGCCTAGGGAGTAACAATGAGCAGTTCTTC
TRBV9,TRBD1,NA,TRBJ2-3,CASSVSGTDTDTQYF,TGTGCCAGCAGCGTTTCCGGGACAGACACAGATACGCAGTATTTT
TRBV19,NA,NA,TRBJ1-4,CASSMGQPNEKLFF,TGTGCCAGTAGTATGGGACAACCCAATGAAAAACTGTTTTTT
TRBV14,TRBD2,once,TRBJ2-2,CASSQRGAGELFF,TGTGCCAGCAGCCAACGGGGGGCCGGGGAGCTGTTTTTT
TRBV11-2,TRBD1,NA,TRBJ2-5,CASSRTGQSRETQYF,TGTGCCAGCAGCCGGACAGGCCAAAGTCGAGAGACCCAGTACTTC
TRBV18,NA,NA,TRBJ2-3,CASSSRGTDTQYF,TGTGCCAGCTCCTCCAGGGGCACAGATACGCAGTATTTT
TRBV6-6,TRBD1,NA,TRBJ2-7,CASGPGQNYEQYF,TGTGCCAGCGGGCCGGGACAGAACTACGAGCAGTACTTC
TRBV5-1,TRBD1,NA,TRBJ1-2,CASSLETGGREGYTF,TGCGCCAGCAGCCTTGAAACAGGGGGAAGGGAGGGCTACACCTTC
TRBV5-1,NA,NA,TRBJ1-6,CASSLVPIWGQRYSPLHF,TGCGCCAGCAGCTTGGTCCCTATCTGGGGGCAGAGATATTCACCCCTCCACTTT